This TCR beta chain is from a study of cytomegalovirus exposure and HLA in healthy donors. Points from the study as a whole: Later analysis placed DRB1 highest and HLA-C lowest in TCR association rates, which differed by HLA locus. Rarity characterized most TCR sequences, yet some public TCRs appeared in many donors. In vitro, three CMV-associated chains proved specific for CMV antigens. Further analysis, carried out later, found HLA-associated TCR beta chains more clonally expanded than equally common other chains.

This CDR3 spans 15 amino acids. Germline assignment: CDR1 MGHRA and CDR2 YSYEKL. The germline V and J ends were trimmed by 2 bases and 4 bases, with 12 bases remaining between them. This clone was recorded only once. Its antigen is unknown. The study ran its PCR with 60 Vbeta and 13 Jbeta primers. Profiled with immunoSEQ multiplex PCR; TCRdb holds only in-frame clones, not every one. Of 150,000 or so clones listed, about 71% were seen once; the top ten hold 2% to 2.5%. The clonotype comes from a woman aged 60-75 years in good health and CMV-seropositive. The sample consisted of PBMCs. The chain uses TRBV4-1 and TRBJ1-5, with D hard to call. CDR3 sequence (DNA): TGCGCCAGCAGCCAATACGAGCGGCCGAATCAGCCCCAGCATTTT. Translation gives CASSQYERPNQPQHF.